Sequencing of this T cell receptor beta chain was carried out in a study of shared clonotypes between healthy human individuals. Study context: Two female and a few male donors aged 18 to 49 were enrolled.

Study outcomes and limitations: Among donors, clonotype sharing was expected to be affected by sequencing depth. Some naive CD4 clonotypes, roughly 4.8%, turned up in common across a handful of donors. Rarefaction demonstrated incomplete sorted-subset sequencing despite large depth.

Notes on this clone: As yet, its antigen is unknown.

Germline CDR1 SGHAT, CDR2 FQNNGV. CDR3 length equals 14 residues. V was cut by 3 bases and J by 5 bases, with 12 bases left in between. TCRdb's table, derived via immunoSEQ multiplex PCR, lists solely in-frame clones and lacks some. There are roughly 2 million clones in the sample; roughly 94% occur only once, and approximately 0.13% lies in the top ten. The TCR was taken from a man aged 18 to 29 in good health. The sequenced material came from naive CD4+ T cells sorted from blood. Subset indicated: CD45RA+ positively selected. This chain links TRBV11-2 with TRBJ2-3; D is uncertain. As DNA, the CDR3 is TGTGCCAGCAGCTTCTCGAGGCCGGGAGATACGCAGTATTTT. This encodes CASSFSRPGDTQYF.